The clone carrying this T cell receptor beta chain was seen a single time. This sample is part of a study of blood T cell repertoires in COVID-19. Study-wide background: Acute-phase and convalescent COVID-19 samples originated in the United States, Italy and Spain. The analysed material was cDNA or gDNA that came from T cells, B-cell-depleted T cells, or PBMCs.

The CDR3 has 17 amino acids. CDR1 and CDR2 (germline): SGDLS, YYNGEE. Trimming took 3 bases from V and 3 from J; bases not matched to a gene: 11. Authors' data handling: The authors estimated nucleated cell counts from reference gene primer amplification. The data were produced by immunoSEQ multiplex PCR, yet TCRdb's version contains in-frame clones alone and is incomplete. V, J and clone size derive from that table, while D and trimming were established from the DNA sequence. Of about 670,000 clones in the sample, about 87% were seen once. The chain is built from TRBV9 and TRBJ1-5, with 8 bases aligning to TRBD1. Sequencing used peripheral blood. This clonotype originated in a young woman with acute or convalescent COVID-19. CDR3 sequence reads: CASSEGTGANPNQPQHF. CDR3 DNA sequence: TGTGCCAGCAGCGAGGGGACAGGCGCGAATCCCAATCAGCCCCAGCATTTT.